Listed here are 14 T cell receptor beta chains from one sample, sequenced in a study of shared clonotypes between healthy human individuals (TCRdb year 2020). Libraries were made using the immunoSEQ multiplex PCR assay. TCRdb took over this immuneACCESS table, retaining in-frame rearrangements with V and J assigned. Such tables are incomplete; in checked studies, under half of the missing clones stem from an unresolved V gene, and the remainder is unexplained. This sample lists about 2.3 million clones; 85% to 95% were detected once. The ten largest clones take up 0.39% of the sample. What was sequenced was naive CD4+ T cells from PBMCs. The meaning of the sample's cell subset or site label: CD45RA+ positively selected. These receptors came from a man in his late teens or twenties in good health. Some clones in this sample may be carry-over from other donors' samples.

Concerning this clone itself: The same CDR3 is also encoded by other DNA sequences in this sample. The genes are TRBV30 and TRBJ2-5; D is perhaps TRBD1 or TRBD2 (5 bases each). The V gene's germline CDR1 is GTSNPN and CDR2 SVGIG (reference sequence). V dropped 2 bases and J dropped 2 bases, with 9 bases sitting between them. This CDR3 region has 13 residues. CDR3 in DNA: TGTGCCTGGAGTACGGGGCTACAAGAGACCCAGTACTTC. Translated: CAWSTGLQETQYF.

This clone occurred once. The V and J genes are TRBV6-6 and TRBJ1-4; 8 bases align to TRBD1. Trimming cost V 5 bases and J 9 bases; bases outside gene matches: 5. CDR1 MNHNY and CDR2 SVGAGI come from the germline V gene (reference sequence). CDR3 length: 13 amino acids. The CDR3 bases are TGTGCCAGCAGTCAAAGGACAGGGCAAAAACTGTTTTTT. Amino acids: CASSQRTGQKLFF.

The chain employs TRBV28 and TRBJ2-6; D is undetermined. Trimming stripped 5 bases from V and 2 bases from J, with 13 bases between. The CDR3 length is 16 residues. Germline assignment: CDR1 MDHEN and CDR2 SYDVKM. The CDR3 spells CASSTLETPGANVLTF. CDR3 sequence (DNA): TGTGCCAGCAGTACTCTGGAGACTCCTGGGGCCAACGTCCTGACTTTC.

As to this clone: Other DNA sequences of this sample code for an identical CDR3. The chain recombines TRBV6-5 with TRBJ1-2; 8 bases line up with TRBD1. J lost 5 bases, V lost 6 bases, and 5 bases had no gene match. The CDR3 contains 13 residues. Germline V gene lookup returns CDR1 MNHEY and CDR2 SVGAGI. The CDR3 loop reads CASSPDRGYGYTF. In nucleotides, the CDR3 is TGTGCCAGCAGCCCCGACAGGGGATATGGCTACACCTTC.

CDR3 region: CASNGQPDRVGYGYTF. The CDR3 DNA is TGTGCCAGCAATGGCCAGCCTGACAGGGTAGGATATGGCTACACCTTC. J is TRBJ1-2 and V is TRBV28, with 7 bases that match TRBD1. The V gene's germline CDR1 is MDHEN and CDR2 SYDVKM. This CDR3 is built from 16 residues. The V segment lost 7 bases and the J segment 5 bases; nucleotides outside the gene matches: 16.

The chain carries TRBV6-1 and TRBJ1-1; no clear D gene. The CDR3 contains 14 residues. Germline loops: CDR1 MNHNS, CDR2 SASEGT. The V and J ends lost 2 bases and 11 bases respectively, with 18 bases between them. CDR3 in DNA: TGTGCCAGCAGTGAATTGGGGAAATTAATTAAGGCTTTCTTT. The encoded protein is CASSELGKLIKAFF.

This clone was observed once. This chain uses TRBV5-4 with TRBJ1-3; D is perhaps TRBD1 (5 bases). The germline V gene has CDR1 SGHNT and CDR2 YYREEE (reference sequence). This CDR3 has 14 amino acids. V lost 4 bases, J lost 2 bases, and 10 bases lay in between. This CDR3 reads CASSLSGTGNTIYF. For the CDR3, the DNA is TGTGCCAGCAGCCTGTCAGGGACTGGAAACACCATATATTTT.

This clone was observed a single time. The CDR3, as DNA: TGTGCCAGCAGTTTAGGGTGGAATCTAGCCAAAAACATTCAGTACTTC. This encodes CASSLGWNLAKNIQYF. This chain uses TRBV28 with TRBJ2-4, with D unclear. The germline V gene encodes CDR1 MDHEN and CDR2 SYDVKM. CDR3 length: 16 amino acids. V was shortened by 2 bases and J by 0 bases, with 11 bases between the two germline ends.

This clone is a singleton in its sample. The chain couples TRBV27 to TRBJ2-1; 10 bases line up with TRBD2. The CDR3 is 12 residues long. Germline V gene lookup returns CDR1 MNHEY and CDR2 SMNVEV (reference sequence). CDR3 nucleotides: TGTGACTACCAGCGGGAGGGTGGTGAGCAGTTCTTC. It codes for CDYQREGGEQFF.

The chain carries TRBV9 and TRBJ2-3, with TRBD1 matching 9 bases. Unmatched junction bases numbered 5, after V lost 0 bases and J lost 3 bases. This CDR3 has 16 residues. The germline gives CDR1 SGDLS, CDR2 YYNGEE. The CDR3 region is CASSVARTGVTDTQYF. DNA of the CDR3: TGTGCCAGCAGCGTAGCCCGGACAGGGGTTACAGATACGCAGTATTTT.

The chain joins TRBV10-3 to TRBJ2-2; D may correspond to TRBD1 or TRBD2 (5 bases each). The CDR3 has 16 residues. V was cut by 3 bases and J by 4 bases, with 15 bases left in between. Germline V CDR1 and CDR2: ENHRY, SYGVKD. The CDR3 is CAISDPRGTTTGELFF. CDR3 nucleotide sequence: TGTGCCATCAGTGACCCCCGTGGGACCACCACCGGGGAGCTGTTTTTT.

This clone was seen once. The chain is built from TRBV7-9 and TRBJ1-4, with D unresolved. Germline-derived CDR1 and CDR2 are SEHNR and FQNEAQ (reference sequence). Trimming stripped 1 base from V and 6 bases from J, with 15 bases between. This CDR3 is 16 amino acids long. The CDR3 DNA reads as TGTGCCAGCAGCTTAGTTGATTACGGAGTGGATGAAAAACTGTTTTTT. Translating gives CASSLVDYGVDEKLFF. The full variable domain, with the rest looked up from reference TRBV7-9 and TRBJ1-4, is DTGVSQNPRHKITKRGQNVTFRCDPISEHNRLYWYRQTLGQGPEFLTYFQNEAQLEKSRLLSDRFSAERPKGSFSTLEIQRTEQGDSAMYLCASSLVDYGVDEKLFFGSGTQLSVL.

The chain is built from TRBV4-2 and TRBJ2-1; 10 bases match TRBD2. The CDR3 spans 15 residues. Germline CDR1 is LGHNA and CDR2 is YNFKEQ. The V segment lost 3 bases and the J segment 10 bases; nucleotides outside the gene matches: 9. CDR3 in amino acids: CASSHGTSDATEQFF. As DNA, the CDR3 is TGTGCCAGCAGCCATGGGACTAGCGATGCCACAGAGCAGTTCTTC.

The chain couples TRBV6-5 to TRBJ2-7; 10 bases line up with TRBD2. Germline V gives CDR1 MNHEY, CDR2 SVGAGI. V lost 1 base, J lost 5 bases, and 5 bases stayed unmatched. The CDR3 spans 15 residues. CDR3 residues: CASSYWLAGAHEQYF. CDR3 DNA: TGTGCCAGCAGTTACTGGCTAGCGGGAGCCCACGAGCAGTACTTC.